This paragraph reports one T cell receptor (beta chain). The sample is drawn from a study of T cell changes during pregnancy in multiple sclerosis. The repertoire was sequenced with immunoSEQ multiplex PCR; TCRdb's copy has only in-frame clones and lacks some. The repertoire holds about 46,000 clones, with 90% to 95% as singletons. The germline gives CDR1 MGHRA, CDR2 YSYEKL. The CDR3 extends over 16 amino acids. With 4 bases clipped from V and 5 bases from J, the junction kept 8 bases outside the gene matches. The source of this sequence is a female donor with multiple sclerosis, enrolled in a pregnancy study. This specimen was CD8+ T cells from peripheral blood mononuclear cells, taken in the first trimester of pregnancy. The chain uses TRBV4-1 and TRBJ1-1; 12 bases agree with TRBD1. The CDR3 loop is CASSPSGTGGSTEAFF. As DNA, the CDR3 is TGCGCCAGCAGCCCCTCCGGGACAGGGGGCTCGACTGAAGCTTTCTTT.